Listed below are T cell receptor beta chains from one sample, sequenced in a study of read filtering for tumor transcriptome and immune sequencing. TCRdb reanalysed the reads using MiXCR and keeps one entry per CDR3 protein. Of approximately 90,000 distinct CDR3 sequences in the sample, 20% to 25% were seen once. Material: a population of CD138-negative cells sorted from bone marrow. Receptor source: a donor aged 40 or older with multiple myeloma. The CDR3 runs from the conserved cysteine through the conserved F or W. Each record gives: V gene, J gene, D gene, CDR3 length, clone size, CDR3 protein, CDR3 DNA. A D gene is named only where the DNA matches it firmly. Size is stated for part of the rows, as once, few or many counts, or as a class when the clone is expanded.

>TRBV5-1|TRBJ2-7|TRBD1|15|many
CASSSGDSRSYEQYF
TGCGCCAGCAGCTCAGGGGACAGCCGCTCCTACGAGCAGTACTTC
>TRBV18|TRBJ1-1|.|13|.
CASSPSTGNRAFF
TGTGCCAGCTCACCATCTACAGGGAATCGAGCTTTCTTT
>TRBV19|TRBJ1-5|.|14|.
CASSSRDGYQPQHF
TGTGCCAGTAGTTCCCGGGACGGTTATCAGCCCCAGCATTTT
>TRBV27|TRBJ2-7|TRBD2|13|many
CASSLSLAGKQYF
TGTGCCAGCAGTTTAAGTCTAGCGGGGAAGCAGTACTTC
>TRBV12-5|TRBJ1-1|.|14|many
CASGLGGAGTEAFF
TGTGCTAGTGGTTTAGGGGGGGCGGGTACTGAAGCTTTCTTT
>TRBV6-6|TRBJ2-5|.|12|many
CASSYRVETQYF
TGTGCCAGCAGTTATAGGGTGGAGACCCAGTACTTC
>TRBV6-5|TRBJ1-1|.|14|.
CASRAIQGDTEASF
TGTGCCAGCAGAGCAATACAGGGAGACACTGAAGCTTCCTTT
>TRBV18|TRBJ2-7|.|14|.
CASSPRTANYEQYF
TGTGCCAGCTCACCTCGGACAGCTAACTACGAGCAGTACTTC
>TRBV29-1|TRBJ1-1|TRBD1|12|.
CSVGRGQAEAFF
TGCAGCGTCGGCAGGGGGCAAGCTGAAGCTTTCTTT
>TRBV4-1|TRBJ1-5|.|14|few
CASSQEQVGQPQHF
TGCGCCAGCAGCCAAGAACAGGTTGGTCAGCCCCAGCATTTT
>TRBV5-1|TRBJ2-1|TRBD2|16|.
CASRGGTGMMVNEQFF
TGCGCCAGCCGCGGGGGGACGGGCATGATGGTGAATGAGCAGTTCTTC
>TRBV12-3/TRBV12-4|TRBJ2-2|.|10|many
CASRAGELFF
TGTGCCAGCAGAGCCGGGGAGCTGTTTTTT
>TRBV2|TRBJ2-4|.|15|.
CASSRGGVAKNIQYF
TGTGCCAGCAGCAGGGGGGGGGTAGCCAAAAACATTCAGTACTTC
>TRBV5-1|TRBJ1-1|TRBD1|13|many
CASSLGQVTEAFF
TGCGCCAGCAGCCTCGGACAGGTCACTGAAGCTTTCTTT
>TRBV12-3/TRBV12-4|TRBJ1-6|TRBD1|11|many
CASSDRGVLHF
TGTGCCAGCAGCGACAGGGGCGTGCTCCACTTT
>TRBV6-6|TRBJ1-1|.|13|many
CASSLQSNTEAFF
TGTGCCAGCAGCTTACAGTCGAACACTGAAGCTTTCTTT
>TRBV2|TRBJ2-3|.|14|many
CASRTRRGADTQYF
TGTGCCAGCAGGACTAGGAGAGGGGCAGATACGCAGTATTTT
>TRBV7-9|TRBJ1-1|.|14|.
CASSPVGREREAFF
TGTGCCAGCAGCCCCGTGGGCAGGGAAAGGGAAGCTTTCTTT
>TRBV5-1|TRBJ1-5|.|14|many
CASSLEYGNQPQHF
TGCGCCAGCAGCTTGGAGTACGGCAATCAGCCCCAGCATTTT
>TRBV20-1|TRBJ1-3|TRBD1|14|.
CSAGHRDRGNTIYF
TGCAGTGCTGGTCATCGGGACAGGGGAAACACCATATATTTT
>TRBV28|TRBJ1-5|.|13|.
CASIQGLWQPQHF
TGTGCCAGCATTCAGGGGTTATGGCAGCCCCAGCATTTT
>TRBV28|TRBJ2-7|TRBD1|15|many
CASRGQGQGAYEQYF
TGTGCCAGCAGAGGCCAGGGACAGGGGGCATACGAGCAGTACTTC
>TRBV5-4|TRBJ2-1|.|18|.
CASSLASVSHGLYDEQFF
TGTGCCAGCAGCTTGGCGTCTGTGTCTCACGGTCTCTACGATGAGCAGTTCTTC
>TRBV15|TRBJ2-5|TRBD2|16|.
CATSRDPLLAEETQYF
TGTGCCACCAGCAGAGATCCGTTGCTAGCGGAAGAGACCCAGTACTTC
>TRBV10-1|TRBJ1-5|.|12|few
CASSDPGQPQHF
TGCGCCAGCAGTGACCCCGGTCAGCCCCAGCATTTT
>TRBV20-1|TRBJ2-7|TRBD2|15|many
CSAYQRDGSLYEQYF
TGCAGTGCTTACCAGCGGGACGGGAGCTTATACGAGCAGTACTTC
>TRBV20-1|TRBJ2-7|.|14|.
CSANPGRGSYEQYF
TGCAGTGCCAATCCCGGCAGGGGCTCCTACGAGCAGTACTTC
>TRBV11-2|TRBJ1-4|TRBD1|16|many
CASSLTQGAQSEKLFF
TGTGCCAGCAGCTTAACACAGGGGGCGCAAAGTGAAAAACTGTTTTTT
>TRBV29-1|TRBJ1-3|TRBD1|13|many
CSVAQGAGNTIYF
TGCAGCGTTGCACAGGGGGCTGGAAACACCATATATTTT
>TRBV5-1|TRBJ2-5|TRBD2|18|many
CASSLAGTSGGGQETQYF
TGCGCCAGCAGCTTGGCCGGGACTAGCGGGGGGGGCCAAGAGACCCAGTACTTC
>TRBV24-1|TRBJ2-7|.|15|many
CATSDTRGRSYEQYF
TGTGCCACCAGTGATACCCGGGGCCGGTCCTACGAGCAGTACTTC
>TRBV10-2|TRBJ2-2|.|15|.
CASGGEGVGTGELFF
TGCGCCAGCGGGGGAGAGGGGGTGGGCACCGGGGAGCTGTTTTTT
>TRBV5-1|TRBJ2-1|TRBD2|15|.
CASSTKRGLDTEQFF
TGCGCTAGCAGCACGAAGCGGGGCCTTGACACTGAGCAGTTCTTC
>TRBV15|TRBJ2-3|TRBD2|16|few
CATSEGLAGTTDTQYF
TGTGCCACCAGCGAGGGACTAGCGGGGACCACAGATACGCAGTATTTT
>TRBV28|TRBJ1-5|.|17|.
CASSSVWGSFSDQPQHF
TGTGCCAGCAGCTCGGTTTGGGGATCCTTTAGCGATCAGCCCCAGCATTTT
>TRBV6-2/TRBV6-3|TRBJ2-1|.|15|many
CASTRSAAGNNEQFF
TGTGCCAGCACCAGGTCGGCAGCCGGTAACAATGAGCAGTTCTTC
>TRBV5-1|TRBJ1-6|.|18|many
CASSSNGATGAYNSPLHF
TGCGCCAGCAGCTCCAACGGAGCTACCGGGGCCTATAATTCACCCCTCCACTTT
>TRBV20-1|TRBJ2-7|.|14|many
CSARDSPTFYEQYF
TGCAGTGCTAGAGACAGTCCGACTTTCTACGAGCAGTACTTC
>TRBV19|TRBJ2-1|TRBD1|16|few
CASSLDRGLSYNEQFF
TGTGCCAGTAGCCTGGACAGGGGGCTCTCCTACAATGAGCAGTTCTTC
>TRBV29-1|TRBJ2-2|.|13|many
CSAPTVNTGELFF
TGCAGCGCCCCGACAGTGAACACCGGGGAGCTGTTTTTT
>TRBV2|TRBJ1-1|.|13|few
CASSEGADTEAFF
TGTGCCAGCAGTGAAGGGGCGGACACTGAAGCTTTCTTT
>TRBV5-1|TRBJ2-7|.|15|many
CASSVSGTHGDEQYF
TGCGCCAGCAGCGTATCCGGGACGCATGGCGACGAGCAGTACTTC
>TRBV29-1|TRBJ1-2|TRBD1|13|.
CSLWDRQDYGYTF
TGCAGCCTCTGGGACAGACAGGACTATGGCTACACCTTC
>TRBV28|TRBJ2-2|TRBD1|17|.
CASSLDRSMTNTGELFF
TGTGCCAGCAGCCTGGACAGGAGCATGACGAACACCGGGGAGCTGTTTTTT
>TRBV7-2|TRBJ1-1|.|15|many
CASSASGHRNTEAFF
TGTGCCAGCAGCGCCTCGGGACATAGGAACACTGAAGCTTTCTTT
>TRBV5-1|TRBJ2-2|TRBD1|17|many
CASSYRDRVRSTGELFF
TGCGCCAGCAGCTACCGGGACAGGGTGCGAAGCACCGGGGAGCTGTTTTTT
>TRBV9|TRBJ1-4|.|11|many
CASSPGRRLFF
TGTGCCAGCAGCCCCGGCCGTAGGCTGTTTTTT
>TRBV4-1|TRBJ1-4|.|12|.
CASSQSFAKPFF
TGCGCCAGCAGCCAATCTTTCGCAAAACCGTTTTTT
>TRBV6-2/TRBV6-3|TRBJ2-4|.|11|few
CASSYGNIQYF
TGTGCCAGCAGTTACGGAAACATTCAGTACTTC
>TRBV6-2/TRBV6-3|TRBJ1-5|.|13|many
CASSTPGVQPQHF
TGTGCCAGCAGTACCCCGGGGGTACAGCCCCAGCATTTT
>TRBV5-1|TRBJ2-5|TRBD1|14|many
CASSLGTGLETQYF
TGCGCCAGCAGCTTGGGGACAGGGTTGGAGACCCAGTACTTC
>TRBV30|TRBJ2-3|TRBD2|15|many
CAWSVAGGRKDTQYF
TGTGCCTGGAGTGTAGCGGGGGGGCGGAAAGATACGCAGTATTTT
>TRBV20-1|TRBJ1-5|.|15|few
CSARDTARLDQPQHF
TGCAGTGCTAGAGATACCGCCAGACTAGATCAGCCCCAGCATTTT
>TRBV7-2|TRBJ2-2|TRBD1|16|many
CASSLRQGAGTGELFF
TGTGCCAGCAGCTTGAGGCAGGGGGCTGGCACCGGGGAGCTGTTTTTT
>TRBV4-1|TRBJ2-5|.|13|few
CASSQDKWETQYF
TGCGCCAGCAGCCAAGATAAGTGGGAGACCCAGTACTTC
>TRBV12-3/TRBV12-4|TRBJ1-6|.|15|many
CASRPKGSYNSPLHF
TGTGCCAGCAGGCCAAAGGGCTCCTATAATTCACCCCTCCACTTT